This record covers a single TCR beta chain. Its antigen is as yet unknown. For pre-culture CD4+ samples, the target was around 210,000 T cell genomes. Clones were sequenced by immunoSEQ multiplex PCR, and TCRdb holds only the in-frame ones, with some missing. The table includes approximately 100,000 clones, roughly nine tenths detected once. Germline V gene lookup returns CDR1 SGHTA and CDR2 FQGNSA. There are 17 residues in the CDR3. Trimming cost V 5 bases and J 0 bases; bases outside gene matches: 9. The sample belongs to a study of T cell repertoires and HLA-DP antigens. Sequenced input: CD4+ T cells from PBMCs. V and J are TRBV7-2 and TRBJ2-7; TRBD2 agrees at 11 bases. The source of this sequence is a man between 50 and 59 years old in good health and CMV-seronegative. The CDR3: CASSPMTSGVSSYEQYF. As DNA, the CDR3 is TGTGCCAGCAGCCCGATGACTAGCGGGGTTAGCTCCTACGAGCAGTACTTC.